This T cell receptor (beta chain) comes out of a study of T-cell reconstitution after alpha-beta-depleted transplantation in children. From germline, CDR1 is SGHTA and CDR2 FQGNSA. The CDR3 loop spans 15 amino acids. The V end lost 5 bases, the J end lost 4 bases, and 14 bases lay between the germline ends. For TCRbeta, the library was prepared with unique molecular identifiers. TCRdb re-called the PCR reads with MiXCR, one entry per CDR3 protein. The sample has over 550,000 distinct CDR3 sequences, 8% to 11% seen once. The input for sequencing was PBMCs from the stem cell graft donor, taken from the stem cell graft. The V call is TRBV7-2, the J call TRBJ2-2; D may match TRBD1 or TRBD2 (5 bases each). The TCR was taken from a human donor who donated a stem cell graft to a child with acute myeloid leukemia. Here the CDR3 DNA reads TGTGCCAGCAGCCGGGCAACAGGAGGCACCGGGGAGCTGTTTTTT. Translated, it gives CASSRATGGTGELFF.